This T cell receptor beta chain was captured by sequencing in a study of T cells after yellow fever vaccination. At least ten counts were recorded for this clonotype. A single record per CDR3 protein comes from TCRdb applying MiXCR to the 5' RACE reads. Here the sample spans fewer than 350,000 distinct CDR3 sequences, approximately 4% being singletons. V lost 0 bases and J lost 2, with 7 bases in between. CDR3 size: 15 residues. This sample comprised PBMCs, obtained 15 days after the yellow fever booster vaccination. The TCR comes from a man between 18 and 35 years old who received the YFV17D yellow fever vaccine. V gene TRBV12-3 or TRBV12-4 combines with J gene TRBJ2-2, with D uncertain. In DNA, the CDR3 is TGTGCCAGCAGTTTAGCGCCCGCAAACACCGGGGAGCTGTTTTTT. Amino acids: CASSLAPANTGELFF.